This TCR beta chain was sequenced for a study of a mutant IDH1 vaccine in newly diagnosed glioma. Study at large: Patients arrived already treated with radiotherapy, temozolomide, or both, most having had both. Whole-study results and caveats: There were vaccine-induced immune responses in around 93% of the patients.

The CDR3 is 14 amino acids. V shed 0 bases and J shed 3 bases, with 9 bases lying between them. CDR1 and CDR2 (germline): SGHDT, YYEEEE. Sequencing was performed with immunoSEQ multiplex PCR; in TCRdb, only in-frame clones are kept and a portion is missing. This table holds 65,000 or so clones, about 85% found once. This clone was seen just once. Its antigen remains unknown. Time point reported: week 23, last vaccination. With topical imiquimod, each dose of the vaccine consisted of 300 ug of mutant IDH1 20-mer peptide. The donors' diagnosis was new WHO grade 3 or 4 astrocytoma that was IDH1-mutant and ATRX-lost.

The chain carries TRBV5-6 and TRBJ2-5; no definite D call. The source was PBMCs, collected from a glioma patient whose treatment included an IDH1 peptide vaccine. This TCR was sampled from a man between 25 and 39 years old with glioma. The CDR3 region is CASSLAMSKETQYF. CDR3 coding DNA: TGTGCCAGCAGCTTGGCCATGTCAAAAGAGACCCAGTACTTC.